A single T cell receptor beta chain is shown here with its context. Antigen unknown. V lost 1 base to trimming and J lost 2 bases, with 7 bases between them. This CDR3 is 14 amino acids long. Looked up from germline, CDR1 is LGHNA and CDR2 is YNFKEQ. The record originates from a study of shared clonotypes between healthy human individuals. Study-wide results and caveats: A small donor pool kept down the genetic and exposure-history diversity that was represented.

Deep was the level at which the assay was run. Produced via immunoSEQ multiplex PCR; TCRdb's table is partial and in-frame only. The sample shows about half a million clones, less than 80% of them seen only once. The TCR comes from a woman aged 40 to 50 in good health. Some clones in this sample may be carry-over from other donors' samples. The sample taken for sequencing was PBMCs. The V call is TRBV4-2, the J call TRBJ2-3; D gene uncertain. The CDR3 nucleotides are TGTGCCAGCAGCCAAGGGGCCACCACAGATACGCAGTATTTT. Translated: CASSQGATTDTQYF.